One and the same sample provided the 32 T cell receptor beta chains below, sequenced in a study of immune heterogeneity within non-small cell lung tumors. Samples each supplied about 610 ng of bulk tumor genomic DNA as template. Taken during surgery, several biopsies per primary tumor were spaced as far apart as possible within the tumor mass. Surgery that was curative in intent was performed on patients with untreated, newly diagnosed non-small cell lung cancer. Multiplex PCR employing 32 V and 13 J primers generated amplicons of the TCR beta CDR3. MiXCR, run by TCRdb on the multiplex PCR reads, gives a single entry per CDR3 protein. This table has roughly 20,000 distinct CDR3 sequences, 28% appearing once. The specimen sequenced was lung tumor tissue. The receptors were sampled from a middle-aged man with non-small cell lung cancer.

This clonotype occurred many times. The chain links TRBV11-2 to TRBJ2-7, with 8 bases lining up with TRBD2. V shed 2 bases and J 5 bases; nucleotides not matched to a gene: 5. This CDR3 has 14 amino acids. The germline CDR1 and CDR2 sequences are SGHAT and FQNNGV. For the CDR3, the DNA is TGTGCCAGCAGCTTAAAGCGGGAGATCGACGAGCAGTACTTC. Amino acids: CASSLKREIDEQYF. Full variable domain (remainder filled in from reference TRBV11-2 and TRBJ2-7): EAGVAQSPRYKIIEKRQSVAFWCNPISGHATLYWYQQILGQGPKLLIQFQNNGVVDDSQLPKDRFSAERLKGVDSTLKIQPAKLEDSAVYLCASSLKREIDEQYFGPGTRLTVT.

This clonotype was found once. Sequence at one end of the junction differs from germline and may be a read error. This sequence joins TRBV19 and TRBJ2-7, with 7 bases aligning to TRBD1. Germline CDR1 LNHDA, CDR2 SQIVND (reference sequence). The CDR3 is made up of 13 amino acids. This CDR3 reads CASSPRGGHEQYF. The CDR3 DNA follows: TGTGCAAGTAGTCCGAGAGGGGGCCACGAGCAGTACTTC.

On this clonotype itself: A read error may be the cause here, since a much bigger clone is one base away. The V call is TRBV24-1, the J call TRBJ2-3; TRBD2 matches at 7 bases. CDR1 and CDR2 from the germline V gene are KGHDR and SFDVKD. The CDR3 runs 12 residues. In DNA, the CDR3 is TGTGCCACCAGAGATTGGGGGGGTACGCAGTATTTT. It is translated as CATRDWGGTQYF.

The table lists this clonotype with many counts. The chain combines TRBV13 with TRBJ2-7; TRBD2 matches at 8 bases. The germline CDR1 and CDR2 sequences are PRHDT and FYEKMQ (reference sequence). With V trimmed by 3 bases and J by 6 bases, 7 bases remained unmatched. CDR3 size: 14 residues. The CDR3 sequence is CASSFSGSLGEQYF. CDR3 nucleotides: TGTGCCAGCAGCTTCAGCGGGAGTCTCGGCGAGCAGTACTTC.

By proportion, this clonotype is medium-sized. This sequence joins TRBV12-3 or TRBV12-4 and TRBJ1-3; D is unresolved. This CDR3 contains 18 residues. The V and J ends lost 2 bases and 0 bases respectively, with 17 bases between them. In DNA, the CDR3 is TGTGCCAGCAGTTTATATCGGCGCGGGATGAGCTCTGGAAACACCATATATTTT. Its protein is CASSLYRRGMSSGNTIYF.

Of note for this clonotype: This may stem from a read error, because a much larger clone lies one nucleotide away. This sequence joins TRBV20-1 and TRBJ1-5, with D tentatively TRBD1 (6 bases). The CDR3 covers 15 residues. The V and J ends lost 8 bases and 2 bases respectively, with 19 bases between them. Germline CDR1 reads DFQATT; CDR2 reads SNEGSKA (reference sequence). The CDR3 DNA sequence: TGCAGTTCCAGATCGGGGGCGGGTGGCAATCAGCCCCAGCATTTT. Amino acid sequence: CSSRSGAGGNQPQHF.

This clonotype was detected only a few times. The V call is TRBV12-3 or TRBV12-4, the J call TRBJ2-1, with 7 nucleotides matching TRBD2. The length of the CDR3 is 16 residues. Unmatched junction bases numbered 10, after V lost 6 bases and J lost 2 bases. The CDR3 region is CASSLTARGAYNEQFF. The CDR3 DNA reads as TGTGCCAGCAGCCTGACAGCCCGGGGGGCCTACAATGAGCAGTTCTTC.

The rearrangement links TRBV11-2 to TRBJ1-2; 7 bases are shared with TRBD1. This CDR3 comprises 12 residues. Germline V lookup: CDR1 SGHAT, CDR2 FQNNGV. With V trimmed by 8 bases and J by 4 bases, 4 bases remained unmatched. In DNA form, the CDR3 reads TGTGCCAGCCCGACAGGGTTCTATGGCTACACCTTC. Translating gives CASPTGFYGYTF.

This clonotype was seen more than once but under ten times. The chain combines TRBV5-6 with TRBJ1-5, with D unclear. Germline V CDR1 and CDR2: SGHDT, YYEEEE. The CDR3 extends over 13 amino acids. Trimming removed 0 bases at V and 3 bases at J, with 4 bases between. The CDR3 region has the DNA TGTGCCAGCAGCTTGGGGCCCAATCAGCCCCAGCATTTT. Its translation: CASSLGPNQPQHF. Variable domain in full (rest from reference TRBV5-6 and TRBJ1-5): DAGVTQSPTHLIKTRGQQVTLRCSPKSGHDTVSWYQQALGQGPQFIFQYYEEEERQRGNFPDRFSGHQFPNYSSELNVNALLLGDSALYLCASSLGPNQPQHFGDGTRLSIL.

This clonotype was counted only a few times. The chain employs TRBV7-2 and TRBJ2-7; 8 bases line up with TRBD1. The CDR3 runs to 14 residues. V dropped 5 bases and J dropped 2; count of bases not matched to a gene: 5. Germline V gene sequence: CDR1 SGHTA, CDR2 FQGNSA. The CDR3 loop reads CASSPGTGTYEQYF. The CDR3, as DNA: TGTGCCAGCAGCCCCGGGACAGGAACCTACGAGCAGTACTTC.

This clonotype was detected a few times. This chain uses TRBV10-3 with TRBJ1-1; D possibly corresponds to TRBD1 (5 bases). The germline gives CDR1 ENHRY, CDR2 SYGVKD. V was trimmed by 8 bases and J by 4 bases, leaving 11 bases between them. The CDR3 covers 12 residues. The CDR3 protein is CAIGGSVTEAFF. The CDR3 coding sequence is TGTGCCATCGGGGGGTCGGTCACTGAAGCTTTCTTT.

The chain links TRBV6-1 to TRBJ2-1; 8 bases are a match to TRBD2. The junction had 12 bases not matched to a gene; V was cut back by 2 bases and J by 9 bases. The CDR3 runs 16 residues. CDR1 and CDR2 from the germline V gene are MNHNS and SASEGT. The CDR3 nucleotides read TGTGCCAGCAGTGAATGGTCAGCGGGAGTATTTGGTGAGCAGTTCTTC. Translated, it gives CASSEWSAGVFGEQFF.

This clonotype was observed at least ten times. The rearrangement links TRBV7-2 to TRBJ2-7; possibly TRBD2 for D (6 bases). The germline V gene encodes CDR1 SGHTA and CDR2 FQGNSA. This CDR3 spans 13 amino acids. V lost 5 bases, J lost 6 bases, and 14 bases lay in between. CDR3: CASSPGLTGEQYF. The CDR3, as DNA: TGTGCCAGCAGCCCGGGACTGACCGGCGAGCAGTACTTC.

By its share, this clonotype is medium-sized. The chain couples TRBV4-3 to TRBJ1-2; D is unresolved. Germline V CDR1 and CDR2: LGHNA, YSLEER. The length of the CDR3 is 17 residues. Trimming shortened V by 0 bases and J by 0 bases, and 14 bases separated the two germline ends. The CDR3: CASSQDRMALANYGYTF. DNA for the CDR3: TGCGCCAGCAGCCAAGATAGGATGGCGCTAGCTAACTATGGCTACACCTTC.

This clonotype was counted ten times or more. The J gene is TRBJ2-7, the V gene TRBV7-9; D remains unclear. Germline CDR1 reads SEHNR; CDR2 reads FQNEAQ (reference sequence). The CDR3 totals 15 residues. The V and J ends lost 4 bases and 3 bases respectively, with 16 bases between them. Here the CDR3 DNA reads TGTGCCAGCAGCTCTCCAACTGGGCAGATCTACGAGCAGTACTTC. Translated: CASSSPTGQIYEQYF.

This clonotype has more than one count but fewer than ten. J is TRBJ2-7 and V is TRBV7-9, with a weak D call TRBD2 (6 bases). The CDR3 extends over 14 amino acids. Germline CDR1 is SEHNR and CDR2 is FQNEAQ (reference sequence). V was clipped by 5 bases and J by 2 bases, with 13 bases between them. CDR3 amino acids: CASSPGGETYEQYF. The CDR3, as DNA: TGTGCCAGCAGCCCCGGGGGTGAAACCTACGAGCAGTACTTC.

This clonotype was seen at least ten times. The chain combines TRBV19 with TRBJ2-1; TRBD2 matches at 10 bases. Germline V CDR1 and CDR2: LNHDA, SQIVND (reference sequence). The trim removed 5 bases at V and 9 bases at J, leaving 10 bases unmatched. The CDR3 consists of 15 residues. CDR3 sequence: CASSGGQREGGEQFF. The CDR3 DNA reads TGTGCCAGTAGTGGGGGCCAGCGGGAGGGTGGTGAGCAGTTCTTC.

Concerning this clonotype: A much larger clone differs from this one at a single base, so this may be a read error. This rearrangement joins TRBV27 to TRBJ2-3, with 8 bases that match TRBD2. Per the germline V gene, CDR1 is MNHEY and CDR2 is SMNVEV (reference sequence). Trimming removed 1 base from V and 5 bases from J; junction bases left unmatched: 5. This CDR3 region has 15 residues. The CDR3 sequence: CASSLFGRDKDTQYF. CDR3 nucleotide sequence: TGTGCCAGCAGTTTATTCGGGAGGGACAAAGATACGCAGTATTTT.

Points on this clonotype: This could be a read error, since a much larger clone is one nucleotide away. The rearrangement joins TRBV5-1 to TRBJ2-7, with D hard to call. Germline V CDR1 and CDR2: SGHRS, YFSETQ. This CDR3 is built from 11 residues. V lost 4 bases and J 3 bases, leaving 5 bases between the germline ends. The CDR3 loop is CASSVNYEQYF. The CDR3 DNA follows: TGCGCCAGCAGCGTCAACTACGAGCAGTACTTC.

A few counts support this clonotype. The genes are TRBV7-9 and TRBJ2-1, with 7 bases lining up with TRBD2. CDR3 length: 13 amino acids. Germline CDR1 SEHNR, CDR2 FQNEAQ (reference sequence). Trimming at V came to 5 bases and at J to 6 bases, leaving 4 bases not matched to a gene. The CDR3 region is CASSRSGVNEQFF. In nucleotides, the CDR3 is TGTGCCAGCAGCCGGAGCGGGGTCAATGAGCAGTTCTTC.

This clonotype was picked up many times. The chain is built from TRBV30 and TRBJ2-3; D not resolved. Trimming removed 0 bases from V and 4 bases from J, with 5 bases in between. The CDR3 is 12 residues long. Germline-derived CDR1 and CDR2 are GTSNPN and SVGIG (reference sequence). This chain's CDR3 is CAWSVSPDTQYF. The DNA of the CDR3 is TGTGCCTGGAGTGTAAGCCCAGATACGCAGTATTTT.

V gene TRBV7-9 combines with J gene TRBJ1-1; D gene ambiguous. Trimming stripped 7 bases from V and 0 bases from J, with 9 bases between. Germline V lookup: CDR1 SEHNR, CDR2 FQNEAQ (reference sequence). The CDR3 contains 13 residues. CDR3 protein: CASMARMNTEAFF. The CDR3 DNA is TGTGCCAGCATGGCCAGGATGAACACTGAAGCTTTCTTT. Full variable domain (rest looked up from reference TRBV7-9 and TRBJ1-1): DTGVSQNPRHKITKRGQNVTFRCDPISEHNRLYWYRQTLGQGPEFLTYFQNEAQLEKSRLLSDRFSAERPKGSFSTLEIQRTEQGDSAMYLCASMARMNTEAFFGQGTRLTVV.

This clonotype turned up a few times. The CDR3 protein is CASSQHGSGSSYNEQFF. As DNA, the CDR3 is TGTGCCAGCAGCCAGCATGGTAGTGGAAGCTCCTACAATGAGCAGTTCTTC. This chain connects TRBV7-8 to TRBJ2-1; no clear D. V was pared by 5 bases and J by 0 bases, with 17 bases between. CDR3 length: 17 residues. Germline-derived CDR1 and CDR2 are SGHVS and FQNEAQ. Looking up the rest from reference TRBV7-8 and TRBJ2-1 gives the full variable domain: GAGVSQSPRYKVAKRGQDVALRCDPISGHVSLFWYQQALGQGPEFLTYFQNEAQLDKSGLPSDRFFAERPEGSVSTLKIQRTQQEDSAVYLCASSQHGSGSSYNEQFFGPGTRLTVL.

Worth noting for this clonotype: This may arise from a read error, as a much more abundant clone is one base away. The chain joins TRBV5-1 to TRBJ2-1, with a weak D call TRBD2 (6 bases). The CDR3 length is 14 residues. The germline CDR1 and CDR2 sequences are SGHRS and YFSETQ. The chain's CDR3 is CAGSLGDFYNEQFF. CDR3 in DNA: TGCGCCGGCAGCTTGGGGGACTTTTACAATGAGCAGTTCTTC. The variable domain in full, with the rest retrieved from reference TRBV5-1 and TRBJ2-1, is KAGVTQTPRYLIKTRGQQVTLSCSPISGHRSVSWYQQTPGQGLQFLFEYFSETQRNKGNFPGRFSGRQFSNSRSEMNVSTLELGDSALYLCAGSLGDFYNEQFFGPGTRLTVL.

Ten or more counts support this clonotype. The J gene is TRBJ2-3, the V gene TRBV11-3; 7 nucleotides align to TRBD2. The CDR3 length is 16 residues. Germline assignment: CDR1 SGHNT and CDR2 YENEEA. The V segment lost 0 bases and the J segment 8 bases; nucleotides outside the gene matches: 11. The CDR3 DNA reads TGTGCCAGCAGCTTAGATGCTAGCGGAGGGACCTTTACGCAGTATTTT. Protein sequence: CASSLDASGGTFTQYF.

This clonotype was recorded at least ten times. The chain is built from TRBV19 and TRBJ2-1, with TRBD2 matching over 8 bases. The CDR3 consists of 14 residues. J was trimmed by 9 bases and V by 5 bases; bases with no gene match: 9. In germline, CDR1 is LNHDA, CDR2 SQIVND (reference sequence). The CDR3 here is CASSETGLVTEQFF. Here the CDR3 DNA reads TGTGCCAGTAGTGAAACGGGACTAGTGACTGAGCAGTTCTTC.

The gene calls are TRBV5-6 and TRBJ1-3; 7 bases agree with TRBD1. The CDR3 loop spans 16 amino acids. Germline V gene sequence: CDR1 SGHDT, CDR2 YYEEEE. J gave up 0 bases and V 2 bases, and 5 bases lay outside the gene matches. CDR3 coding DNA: TGTGCCAGCAGCTTCCGTGGACAGGTCTCTGGAAACACCATATATTTT. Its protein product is CASSFRGQVSGNTIYF.

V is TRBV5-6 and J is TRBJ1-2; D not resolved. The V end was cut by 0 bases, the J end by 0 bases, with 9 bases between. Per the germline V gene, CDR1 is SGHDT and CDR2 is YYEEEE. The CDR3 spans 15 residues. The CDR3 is CASSLVDGANYGYTF. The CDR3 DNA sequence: TGTGCCAGCAGCTTGGTAGACGGAGCTAACTATGGCTACACCTTC.

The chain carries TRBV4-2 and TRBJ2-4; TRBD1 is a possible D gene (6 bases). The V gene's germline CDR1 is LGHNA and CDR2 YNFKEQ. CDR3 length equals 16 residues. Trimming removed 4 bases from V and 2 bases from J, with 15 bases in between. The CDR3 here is CASSREPGATKNIQYF. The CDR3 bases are TGTGCCAGCAGCCGGGAGCCAGGGGCCACCAAAAACATTCAGTACTTC.

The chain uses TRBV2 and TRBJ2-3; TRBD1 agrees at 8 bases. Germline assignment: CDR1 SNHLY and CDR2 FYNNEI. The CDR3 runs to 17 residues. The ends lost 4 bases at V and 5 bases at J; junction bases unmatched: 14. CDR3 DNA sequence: TGTGCCAGCAGTGGAGGGCAGGGGGCCTCTTTTGGAGATACGCAGTATTTT. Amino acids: CASSGGQGASFGDTQYF.

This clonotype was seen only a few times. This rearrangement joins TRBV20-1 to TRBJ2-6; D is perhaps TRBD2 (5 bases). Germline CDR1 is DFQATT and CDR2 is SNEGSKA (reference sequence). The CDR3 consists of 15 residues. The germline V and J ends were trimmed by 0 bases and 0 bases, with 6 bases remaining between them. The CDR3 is CSAREGSSGANVLTF. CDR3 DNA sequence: TGCAGTGCTAGAGAGGGGAGCTCTGGGGCCAACGTCCTGACTTTC.

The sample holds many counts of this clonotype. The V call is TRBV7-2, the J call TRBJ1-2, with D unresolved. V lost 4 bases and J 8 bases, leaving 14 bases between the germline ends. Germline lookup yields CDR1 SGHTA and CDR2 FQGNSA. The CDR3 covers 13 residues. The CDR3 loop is CASSSTSRGGYTF. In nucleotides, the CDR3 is TGTGCCAGCAGCTCGACATCACGCGGGGGCTACACCTTC.